This is a list of T cell receptor beta chains from one sample in a study of cytomegalovirus exposure and HLA in healthy donors. Generated by immunoSEQ multiplex PCR, the TCRdb table keeps only in-frame clones and is missing some. The clone table shows tens of thousands of clones, with the ten largest holding approximately 3.6%. Sequenced input: PBMCs. These receptor sequences come from a female donor in good health and CMV-seropositive. The CDR3 runs from the conserved cysteine through the conserved F or W. The order of the fields is V gene, J gene, D gene, CDR3 protein. A D gene is named only where the DNA matches it firmly.

V gene: TRBV19; J gene: TRBJ1-2; D gene: TRBD1; CDR3 protein: CASRQTGTGGLGYTF
V gene: TRBV15; J gene: TRBJ2-4; D gene: NA; CDR3 protein: CATSGQGGHTIAKNIQYF
V gene: TRBV5-4; J gene: TRBJ2-3; D gene: NA; CDR3 protein: CASSAYYFSTDTQYF
V gene: TRBV6-1; J gene: TRBJ1-1; D gene: TRBD1; CDR3 protein: CASSARTGDTEAFF
V gene: TRBV18; J gene: TRBJ1-1; D gene: NA; CDR3 protein: CASSSGDAGLAFF
V gene: TRBV28; J gene: TRBJ1-5; D gene: TRBD1; CDR3 protein: CASTDRANQPQHF
V gene: TRBV6-4; J gene: TRBJ2-7; D gene: NA; CDR3 protein: CASSVGPGDTYEQYF
V gene: TRBV11-3; J gene: TRBJ2-7; D gene: TRBD1; CDR3 protein: CASSFRGLGEQYF
V gene: TRBV11-3; J gene: TRBJ1-2; D gene: NA; CDR3 protein: CASSPQGNYGYTF
V gene: TRBV7-6; J gene: TRBJ2-3; D gene: NA; CDR3 protein: CASSSYSDTQYF
V gene: TRBV29-1; J gene: TRBJ1-2; D gene: TRBD1; CDR3 protein: CSVEEKDRGNYGYTF